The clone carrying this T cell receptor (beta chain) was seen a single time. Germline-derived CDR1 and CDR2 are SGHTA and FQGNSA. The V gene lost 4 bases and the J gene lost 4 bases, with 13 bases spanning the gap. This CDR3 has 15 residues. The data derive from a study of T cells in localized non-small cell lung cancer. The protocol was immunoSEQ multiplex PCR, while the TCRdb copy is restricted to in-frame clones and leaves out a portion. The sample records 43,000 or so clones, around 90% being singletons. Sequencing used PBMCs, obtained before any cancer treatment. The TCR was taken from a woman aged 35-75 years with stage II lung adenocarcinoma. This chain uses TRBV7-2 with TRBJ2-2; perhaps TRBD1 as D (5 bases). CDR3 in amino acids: CASSSRQTGTGELFF. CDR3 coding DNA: TGTGCCAGCAGCTCCAGACAGACGGGCACCGGGGAGCTGTTTTTT.